Below, 30 T cell receptor beta chains from the same sample are listed, as sequenced in a study of regulatory T cells. Study-level findings and limits: In CD3G-deficient patients, conventional CD4+ T cells were enriched for hydrophobic CDR3 residues at positions 6 and 7.

These receptors have no identified antigens. Primers: 52 TRBV forward and 13 TRBJ reverse. The repertoire was sequenced with immunoSEQ multiplex PCR; TCRdb's copy has only in-frame clones and lacks some. This table holds tens of thousands of clones, around 91% found once. The sequencing sample was made of conventional CD4+ T cells sorted from blood. The receptors shown here come from a person under 35 with CD3G deficiency.

The J gene is TRBJ2-2, the V gene TRBV5-1; D is unresolved. The CDR3 is 13 amino acids. CDR1 SGHRS and CDR2 YFSETQ come from the germline V gene. Trimming took 4 bases from V and 6 from J, leaving 10 bases between them. CDR3: CASSIDPAGELFF. The DNA for the CDR3 is TGCGCCAGCAGCATAGACCCGGCCGGGGAGCTGTTTTTT.

The chain carries TRBV5-1 and TRBJ2-5; D is possibly TRBD1 or TRBD2 (5 bases each). The DNA end is a closer match to TRBJ2-7, so the J assignment may be wrong. Germline V gene data show CDR1 as SGHRS and CDR2 as YFSETQ. The CDR3 contains 14 residues. This CDR3 is CASSPGTDPYEQYF. The CDR3 coding sequence is TGCGCCAGCAGCCCCGGGACGGACCCCTACGAGCAGTACTTC.

The chain joins TRBV27 to TRBJ2-2; the D is unclear. With 4 bases removed from V and 3 bases from J, the gap between germline ends came to 18 bases. Germline lookup yields CDR1 MNHEY and CDR2 SMNVEV (reference sequence). This CDR3 region has 17 residues. CDR3 DNA sequence: TGTGCCAGCAGTTGCGTCCGGCGCCAGGAACACACCGGGGAGCTGTTTTTT. Translating it yields CASSCVRRQEHTGELFF.

This chain links TRBV6-1 with TRBJ2-4; 8 nucleotides match TRBD2. Losses at the gene ends were 4 bases for V and 10 bases for J; bases not matched to a gene: 6. Germline values: CDR1 MNHNS, CDR2 SASEGT. The CDR3 length is 13 residues. CDR3 sequence: CASSGGAGVIQYF. The CDR3, as DNA: TGTGCCAGCAGTGGGGGAGCGGGAGTTATTCAGTACTTC.

DNA of the CDR3: TGTGCCAGCAGGCCAGCGGGAGGTTCCTACGAGCAGTACTTC. It encodes CASRPAGGSYEQYF. V usage is TRBV28 and J usage is TRBJ2-7; 9 positions match TRBD2. Germline V gene sequence: CDR1 MDHEN, CDR2 SYDVKM. After removal of 6 bases from V and 1 base from J, the junction contained 4 bases not matched to a gene. The CDR3 is made up of 14 amino acids. Full variable domain (rest looked up from reference TRBV28 and TRBJ2-7): DVKVTQSSRYLVKRTGEKVFLECVQDMDHENMFWYRQDPGLGLRLIYFSYDVKMKEKGDIPEGYSVSREKKERFSLILESASTNQTSMYLCASRPAGGSYEQYFGPGTRLTVT.

This chain connects TRBV28 to TRBJ2-3; D gene unclear. The CDR3 has 15 residues. V lost 6 bases and J lost 0, with 13 bases in between. Germline V gene lookup returns CDR1 MDHEN and CDR2 SYDVKM. The CDR3 protein is CASSHLRSSTDTQYF. CDR3 DNA: TGTGCCAGCAGCCACCTCAGGTCTAGCACAGATACGCAGTATTTT.

The chain combines TRBV5-1 with TRBJ1-1, with D possibly TRBD1 on 6 matching bases. The V end lost 5 bases, the J end lost 2 bases, and 13 bases lay between the germline ends. The CDR3 is 14 residues long. CDR1 and CDR2 from the germline V gene are SGHRS and YFSETQ. CDR3 DNA: TGCGCCAGCAGGAGGACAGCGTCTAACACTGAAGCTTTCTTT. It is translated as CASRRTASNTEAFF.

This clone was found a few times. The gene calls are TRBV19 and TRBJ2-2; D is uncertain. The CDR3 sequence is 14 residues long. V lost 3 bases and J 3 bases, leaving 8 bases between the germline ends. Germline V gives CDR1 LNHDA, CDR2 SQIVND (reference sequence). CDR3 amino acids: CASSIQAHTGELFF. CDR3 nucleotides: TGTGCCAGTAGTATTCAGGCCCACACCGGGGAGCTGTTTTTT.

This chain joins TRBV5-1 and TRBJ1-2; TRBD1 is a possible D gene (6 bases). The CDR3 length is 13 residues. Germline values: CDR1 SGHRS, CDR2 YFSETQ. V lost 3 bases and J 1 base, leaving 7 bases between the germline ends. The DNA for the CDR3 is TGCGCCAGCAGCTCGGGACATAACTATGGCTACACCTTC. As protein: CASSSGHNYGYTF. Based on the CDR3 plus reference TRBV5-1 and TRBJ1-2, the full variable domain is KAGVTQTPRYLIKTRGQQVTLSCSPISGHRSVSWYQQTPGQGLQFLFEYFSETQRNKGNFPGRFSGRQFSNSRSEMNVSTLELGDSALYLCASSSGHNYGYTFGSGTRLTVV.

The gene calls are TRBV5-1 and TRBJ2-7; 7 nucleotides align to TRBD1. The CDR3 is 14 amino acids. V shed 4 bases and J 5 bases; nucleotides not matched to a gene: 9. CDR1 and CDR2 (germline): SGHRS, YFSETQ. The CDR3 coding sequence is TGCGCCAGCAGCCTGGGGACAGAGACAGACGAGCAGTACTTC. Translation gives CASSLGTETDEQYF. Drawing the rest from reference TRBV5-1 and TRBJ2-7, the complete variable domain is KAGVTQTPRYLIKTRGQQVTLSCSPISGHRSVSWYQQTPGQGLQFLFEYFSETQRNKGNFPGRFSGRQFSNSRSEMNVSTLELGDSALYLCASSLGTETDEQYFGPGTRLTVT.

The chain has TRBV23-1 and TRBJ1-5; D is unclear. TRBV23-1 is placed among ORFs of uncertain function. The V end was cut by 0 bases, the J end by 1 base, with 10 bases between. The CDR3 runs to 16 residues. The DNA of the CDR3 is TGCGCCAGCAGTCAATCCCGACCTCGGAGCAATCAGCCCCAGCATTTT. Protein product: CASSQSRPRSNQPQHF.

The chain couples TRBV28 to TRBJ2-5; D possibly uses TRBD1 or TRBD2 (5 bases each). Between the trimmed V and J ends, which lost 4 bases and 4 bases, there was a span of 22 bases. The CDR3 is 17 amino acids. Germline CDR1 MDHEN, CDR2 SYDVKM. The CDR3 DNA reads as TGTGCCAGCAGTTACATGCTATCGGGGCTCCCTGCAGAGACCCAGTACTTC. Amino acid sequence: CASSYMLSGLPAETQYF.

The V gene is TRBV21-1, the J gene TRBJ1-5; TRBD1, as called in the table, went unchecked against the DNA. TRBV21-1 is a listed pseudogene. The CDR3 extends over 16 amino acids. CDR3 in DNA: TGTGCCAGCAGGGGAAGGACGGCAGGCTGGGGCCAGCCCCAGCATTTT. Translation: CASRGRTAGWGQPQHF.

The chain is built from TRBV6-1 and TRBJ1-1; the D is unclear. This CDR3 contains 11 residues. Trimming stripped 2 bases from V and 2 bases from J, with 0 bases between. The germline CDR1 and CDR2 sequences are MNHNS and SASEGT. CDR3 nucleotide sequence: TGTGCCAGCAGTGAAAACACTGAAGCTTTCTTT. It encodes CASSENTEAFF.

The rearrangement uses TRBV21-1 and TRBJ1-1. TRBV21-1 is termed a pseudogene. This CDR3 contains 14 residues. As DNA, the CDR3 is TGTGCCAGCAACCACCCGTTCATGAACACTGAAGCTTTCTTT. Translated, it gives CASNHPFMNTEAFF.

This sequence joins TRBV7-9 and TRBJ2-3; TRBD1 might be the D (7 bases). Germline CDR1 is SEHNR and CDR2 is FQNEAQ (reference sequence). Trimming took 3 bases from V and 6 from J, leaving 19 bases between them. The CDR3 has 16 residues. CDR3 in DNA: TGTGCCAGCAGCTTTTACAGACTAGGGGGCGCGGATACGCAGTATTTT. Translation gives CASSFYRLGGADTQYF.

This chain links TRBV28 with TRBJ1-1, with D unclear. Trimming pared 1 base from V and 10 bases from J, leaving 13 bases between. Germline CDR1 MDHEN, CDR2 SYDVKM. The CDR3 consists of 13 residues. This chain's CDR3 is CASSLLRSEGAFF. The CDR3 nucleotides are TGTGCCAGCAGTTTATTAAGGTCTGAGGGAGCTTTCTTT. The variable domain in full, with the rest retrieved from reference TRBV28 and TRBJ1-1, is DVKVTQSSRYLVKRTGEKVFLECVQDMDHENMFWYRQDPGLGLRLIYFSYDVKMKEKGDIPEGYSVSREKKERFSLILESASTNQTSMYLCASSLLRSEGAFFGQGTRLTVV.

This chain connects TRBV6-1 to TRBJ1-4, with TRBD1 matching 8 bases. The germline gives CDR1 MNHNS, CDR2 SASEGT. The CDR3 extends over 14 amino acids. The J segment lost 8 bases and the V segment lost 1 base, leaving 3 bases of the junction unmatched. In DNA form, the CDR3 reads TGTGCCAGCAGTGAAGGAGGACAGGGAGAAAAACTGTTTTTT. This sequence encodes CASSEGGQGEKLFF.

This chain joins TRBV30 and TRBJ2-2, with D maybe TRBD1 (5 bases). Trimming stripped 0 bases from V and 4 bases from J, with 18 bases between. CDR1 and CDR2 (germline): GTSNPN, SVGIG (reference sequence). The CDR3 consists of 17 residues. For the CDR3, the DNA is TGTGCCTGGAGTGTAGCCCCTAGGGGCCGAAGCACCGGGGAGCTGTTTTTT. Encoded protein: CAWSVAPRGRSTGELFF.

The rearrangement links TRBV28 to TRBJ2-5; TRBD2 might be the D (6 bases). Trimming cost V 5 bases and J 5 bases, with 18 bases left between them. This CDR3 is built from 15 residues. CDR1 is MDHEN and CDR2 is SYDVKM in the germline V gene. CDR3 bases: TGTGCCAGCAGTGGGGAGGCGGGACGTCGGGAGACCCAGTACTTC. It encodes CASSGEAGRRETQYF.

The genes are TRBV6-1 and TRBJ1-1; perhaps TRBD1 as D (5 bases). Germline loops: CDR1 MNHNS, CDR2 SASEGT. The CDR3 length is 14 residues. Deletions cut 2 bases from V and 2 bases from J, with 9 bases between. CDR3 protein: CASSERGRNTEAFF. Here the CDR3 DNA reads TGTGCCAGCAGTGAACGGGGCCGAAACACTGAAGCTTTCTTT.

The genes are TRBV5-1 and TRBJ2-5; 7 bases are a match to TRBD1. Germline CDR1 SGHRS, CDR2 YFSETQ. The junction had 9 bases not matched to a gene; V was cut back by 2 bases and J by 5 bases. CDR3 length: 15 amino acids. The CDR3, as DNA: TGCGCCAGCAGCTTCACAGGGGACCTCGTGGAGACCCAGTACTTC. It is translated as CASSFTGDLVETQYF.

This rearrangement joins TRBV19 to TRBJ1-5; possible D gene TRBD1, 5 bases. Looked up from germline, CDR1 is LNHDA and CDR2 is SQIVND (reference sequence). The V gene lost 2 bases and the J gene lost 6 bases, with 17 bases spanning the gap. CDR3 length: 16 amino acids. The CDR3: CASSISAGIEGQPQHF. CDR3 nucleotide sequence: TGTGCCAGTAGTATAAGTGCAGGGATAGAAGGTCAGCCCCAGCATTTT.

This chain joins TRBV6-1 and TRBJ1-2; no reliable D call. Germline lookup yields CDR1 MNHNS and CDR2 SASEGT. The CDR3 length is 14 residues. V lost 0 bases and J 8 bases, leaving 13 bases between the germline ends. In DNA, the CDR3 is TGTGCCAGCAGTGAAGCAGTTAGAGGTCGGGGCTACACCTTC. Encoded protein: CASSEAVRGRGYTF.

This chain connects TRBV18 to TRBJ2-7, with D perhaps matching TRBD2 (6 bases). This CDR3 contains 13 residues. With 6 bases removed from V and 6 bases from J, the gap between germline ends came to 15 bases. The germline V gene encodes CDR1 KGHSH and CDR2 LQKENI. The CDR3 nucleotides read TGTGCCAGCTCGCCCTTGGCCGGGGGCGAGCAGTACTTC. Its translation: CASSPLAGGEQYF.

The J gene is TRBJ1-1, the V gene TRBV6-1, with D perhaps matching TRBD1 (5 bases). The ends were cut back, 8 bases at V and 5 bases at J, with 21 bases in the middle. In germline, CDR1 is MNHNS, CDR2 SASEGT. CDR3 length: 15 amino acids. In nucleotides, the CDR3 is TGTGCCAGCTTACCAGGGAGGTTAGGCAAGACTGAAGCTTTCTTT. Its translation is CASLPGRLGKTEAFF.

V and J are TRBV5-1 and TRBJ1-2; 10 bases line up with TRBD1. This CDR3 has 14 residues. Germline V gene lookup returns CDR1 SGHRS and CDR2 YFSETQ. With V trimmed by 4 bases and J by 6 bases, 6 bases remained unmatched. In nucleotides, the CDR3 is TGCGCCAGCAGCCCTATCGGACAGGGGGATGGCTACACCTTC. Its translation: CASSPIGQGDGYTF.

This clone was counted once. The chain couples TRBV11-3 to TRBJ2-1; no reliable D call. Per the germline V gene, CDR1 is SGHNT and CDR2 is YENEEA. V lost 5 bases to trimming and J lost 0 bases, with 11 bases between them. The CDR3 length is 15 residues. The CDR3 loop is CASSLDASSYNEQFF. The DNA for the CDR3 is TGTGCCAGCAGCCTCGACGCAAGCTCCTACAATGAGCAGTTCTTC.

This clone was counted only a few times. This chain joins TRBV5-1 and TRBJ2-1, with 9 nucleotides matching TRBD2. The junction had 6 bases not matched to a gene; V was cut back by 2 bases and J by 6 bases. This CDR3 comprises 15 residues. From germline, CDR1 is SGHRS and CDR2 YFSETQ. CDR3 nucleotide sequence: TGCGCCAGCAGCTTCGGGCTAGCGGGACCCAATGAGCAGTTCTTC. This gives the protein CASSFGLAGPNEQFF. The full variable domain, its missing parts supplied by reference TRBV5-1 and TRBJ2-1, is KAGVTQTPRYLIKTRGQQVTLSCSPISGHRSVSWYQQTPGQGLQFLFEYFSETQRNKGNFPGRFSGRQFSNSRSEMNVSTLELGDSALYLCASSFGLAGPNEQFFGPGTRLTVL.

V and J are TRBV6-1 and TRBJ1-5; 7 positions match TRBD1. V was pared by 5 bases and J by 5 bases, with 3 bases of the junction left unmatched. Looked up from germline, CDR1 is MNHNS and CDR2 is SASEGT. The CDR3 extends over 13 amino acids. The CDR3 sequence is CASSTTGDQPQHF. As DNA, the CDR3 is TGTGCCAGCAGTACCACAGGGGATCAGCCCCAGCATTTT.